This entry lists 9 T cell receptor beta chains sequenced from one sample in a study of blood T cell repertoires in COVID-19. Sequencing was performed with immunoSEQ multiplex PCR; in TCRdb, only in-frame clones are kept and a portion is missing. The sample records 95,000 to 150,000 clones, roughly 80% being singletons. Sequenced sample: peripheral blood. The receptor source for this set is an elderly man with COVID-19, enrolled during active disease.

The chain is built from TRBV9 and TRBJ2-7; 12 bases agree with TRBD2. V dropped 4 bases and J dropped 1; count of bases not matched to a gene: 6. The CDR3 runs 16 residues. Per the germline V gene, CDR1 is SGDLS and CDR2 is YYNGEE. This CDR3 is CASSPRTSGKSYEQYF. The CDR3 nucleotides are TGTGCCAGCAGCCCACGGACTAGCGGGAAGTCCTACGAGCAGTACTTC.

This rearrangement joins TRBV9 to TRBJ2-5; 8 bases are a match to TRBD2. Looked up from germline, CDR1 is SGDLS and CDR2 is YYNGEE. There are 14 residues in the CDR3. Trimming at V came to 7 bases and at J to 2 bases, leaving 7 bases not matched to a gene. Written as DNA, the CDR3 is TGTGCCAGCCGTAAGCGGGAGTGGCAAGAGACCCAGTACTTC. This translates into CASRKREWQETQYF.

This chain links TRBV6-1 with TRBJ1-1; 8 nucleotides match TRBD1. Germline loops: CDR1 MNHNS, CDR2 SASEGT. J was trimmed by 3 bases and V by 4 bases; bases with no gene match: 10. The length of the CDR3 is 16 residues. DNA of the CDR3: TGTGCCAGCAGTGGCTGGGGGACAGGACCCCACACTGAAGCTTTCTTT. Translated: CASSGWGTGPHTEAFF.

The chain combines TRBV19 with TRBJ1-2; 8 nucleotides line up with TRBD1. The CDR3 spans 15 residues. Germline V gene data show CDR1 as LNHDA and CDR2 as SQIVND (reference sequence). V shed 5 bases and J 2 bases; nucleotides not matched to a gene: 7. CDR3 sequence: CASSARQGLNYGYTF. The CDR3 DNA reads TGTGCCAGTAGTGCCCGACAGGGGTTGAACTATGGCTACACCTTC.

The V gene is TRBV4-1, the J gene TRBJ2-3; possibly TRBD1 for D (5 bases). V was shortened by 8 bases and J by 7 bases, with 16 bases between the two germline ends. CDR3 length equals 13 residues. CDR1 is MGHRA, CDR2 YSYEKL, per germline. Written as DNA, the CDR3 is TGCGCCAGCGCAGCGCTAGGACAAAATACGCAGTATTTT. It yields the protein CASAALGQNTQYF.

In its sample, this clone was seen many times. This chain connects TRBV11-2 to TRBJ2-7, with D possibly being TRBD2 (6 bases). V was shortened by 5 bases and J by 6 bases, with 11 bases between the two germline ends. The CDR3 loop spans 12 amino acids. The germline CDR1 and CDR2 sequences are SGHAT and FQNNGV. CDR3 loop: CASSRWGVEQYF. Here the CDR3 DNA reads TGTGCCAGCAGCCGCTGGGGGGTCGAGCAGTACTTC.

The genes are TRBV27 and TRBJ2-1, with 10 bases that match TRBD2. The V gene end was trimmed by 1 base and the J gene end by 8 bases; junction bases not matched to a gene: 11. Germline V gene data show CDR1 as MNHEY and CDR2 as SMNVEV (reference sequence). CDR3 length: 17 residues. The DNA for the CDR3 is TGTGCCAGCAGTTTATTCGATGCTAGCGGGAGTTCGGATGAGCAGTTCTTC. This translates into CASSLFDASGSSDEQFF.

The chain employs TRBV29-1 and TRBJ2-1; 7 bases match TRBD2. Unmatched junction bases numbered 13, after V lost 7 bases and J lost 4 bases. The germline V gene has CDR1 SQVTM and CDR2 ANQGSEA. The CDR3 covers 15 residues. The CDR3 DNA reads as TGCAGCGCCCGCCTGGGCGGGAGAAGATACAATGAGCAGTTCTTC. Amino acids: CSARLGGRRYNEQFF.

The rearrangement joins TRBV28 to TRBJ1-5; 11 bases fit TRBD1. The CDR3 has 18 residues. CDR1 and CDR2 from the germline V gene are MDHEN and SYDVKM. J was trimmed by 1 base and V by 6 bases; bases with no gene match: 11. In nucleotides, the CDR3 is TGTGCCAGCAGCCCTTGGACAGGGGGCTTCGGAAGCAATCAGCCCCAGCATTTT. Protein product: CASSPWTGGFGSNQPQHF.